The next 23 T cell receptor beta chains were all read from a single sample in a study of long-term antiretroviral therapy in people with HIV. Researchers ran immunoSEQ v3.0 at survey level. Profiled with immunoSEQ multiplex PCR; TCRdb holds only in-frame clones, not every one. Here the sample spans under 20,000 clones, nearly 80% being singletons. Source: unsorted PBMCs, taken 0.3 years after starting antiretroviral therapy. These receptors originate from a woman in her fifties or sixties with HIV.

This chain links TRBV6-6 with TRBJ2-2; 7 nucleotides agree with TRBD2. This CDR3 is built from 15 residues. The germline V gene has CDR1 MNHNY and CDR2 SVGAGI (reference sequence). The V segment lost 7 bases and the J segment 7 bases; nucleotides outside the gene matches: 12. The CDR3 loop reads CASIDGLGPSGELFF. In DNA, the CDR3 is TGTGCCAGCATCGACGGACTAGGTCCGAGCGGGGAGCTGTTTTTT.

The chain carries TRBV28 and TRBJ1-1; no firm D call. The V gene's germline CDR1 is MDHEN and CDR2 SYDVKM. Trimming removed 6 bases at V and 8 bases at J, with 19 bases between. There are 14 residues in the CDR3. CDR3 loop: CASSLPQAGGEAFF. CDR3 nucleotide sequence: TGTGCCAGCAGCCTACCCCAAGCCGGCGGGGAAGCTTTCTTT.

Only a few counts were recorded for this clone. CDR3 sequence reads: CAWSVTGNSPLHF. For the CDR3, the DNA is TGTGCCTGGAGTGTAACAGGGAATTCACCCCTCCACTTT. The chain joins TRBV30 to TRBJ1-6; possibly TRBD1 for D (6 bases). CDR1 is GTSNPN, CDR2 SVGIG, per germline (reference sequence). V shed 0 bases and J shed 7 bases, with 7 bases lying between them. This CDR3 is built from 13 residues.

The gene calls are TRBV4-2 and TRBJ2-7; 9 bases are a match to TRBD2. The germline V gene encodes CDR1 LGHNA and CDR2 YNFKEQ. The CDR3 loop spans 15 amino acids. With V trimmed by 4 bases and J by 4 bases, 8 bases remained unmatched. This chain's CDR3 is CASSPLAGAIYEQYF. The CDR3 DNA sequence: TGTGCCAGCAGCCCCTTAGCGGGGGCAATTTACGAGCAGTACTTC.

J is TRBJ2-1 and V is TRBV4-2; either TRBD1 or TRBD2 may supply D (6 bases each). Germline-derived CDR1 and CDR2 are LGHNA and YNFKEQ. V lost 4 bases and J lost 4, with 17 bases in between. The CDR3 loop spans 16 amino acids. The CDR3: CASSPRGLRGYNEQFF. CDR3 nucleotides: TGTGCCAGCAGCCCCCGGGGGCTAAGGGGATACAATGAGCAGTTCTTC.

The chain is built from TRBV6-5 and TRBJ2-5, with D possibly matching TRBD2 (6 bases). The CDR3 length is 16 residues. Trimming took 0 bases from V and 3 from J, leaving 14 bases between them. Germline V gene lookup returns CDR1 MNHEY and CDR2 SVGAGI. In nucleotides, the CDR3 is TGTGCCAGCAGTTACTCCGGTGGGTGGAGGGAAGAGACCCAGTACTTC. Translation gives CASSYSGGWREETQYF.

This clone occurred once. The chain joins TRBV14 to TRBJ2-2; D is perhaps TRBD1 (5 bases). The CDR3 spans 15 residues. Trimming removed 8 bases at V and 5 bases at J, with 18 bases between. Germline CDR1 and CDR2: SGHDN and FVKESK. The CDR3 region has the DNA TGTGCCAGCTCCTCACAGGATGGAGTGACCGGGGAGCTGTTTTTT. Its translation: CASSSQDGVTGELFF.

This chain uses TRBV7-2 with TRBJ2-5, with D unresolved. V was trimmed by 8 bases and J by 0 bases, leaving 7 bases between them. CDR1 SGHTA and CDR2 FQGNSA come from the germline V gene. This CDR3 has 12 residues. The CDR3 loop reads CASSPYQETQYF. DNA of the CDR3: TGTGCCAGCTCCCCTTACCAAGAGACCCAGTACTTC.

This clone is medium-sized within its sample. The rearrangement joins TRBV7-9 to TRBJ2-7; 7 positions agree with TRBD2. J was trimmed by 3 bases and V by 5 bases; bases with no gene match: 4. This CDR3 is built from 13 residues. Germline CDR1 and CDR2: SEHNR and FQNEAQ (reference sequence). The CDR3 DNA reads as TGTGCCAGCAGCCCCCGCGGGGGCTACGAGCAGTACTTC. Residues: CASSPRGGYEQYF.

The chain carries TRBV20-1 and TRBJ2-5; D unclear. The V and J ends lost 5 bases and 5 bases respectively, with 9 bases between them. The CDR3 spans 11 residues. Germline CDR1 and CDR2: DFQATT and SNEGSKA (reference sequence). The CDR3 is CSALPRETQYF. The DNA of the CDR3 is TGCAGTGCTCTTCCTCGGGAGACCCAGTACTTC.

The V and J genes are TRBV9 and TRBJ2-5; TRBD2 is a possible D gene (6 bases). The CDR3 runs 14 residues. Trimming shortened V by 1 base and J by 3 bases, and 10 bases separated the two germline ends. Per the germline V gene, CDR1 is SGDLS and CDR2 is YYNGEE. CDR3 bases: TGTGCCAGCAGCGTAAATGGCGGGGAAGAGACCCAGTACTTC. Translating gives CASSVNGGEETQYF. Looking up the rest from reference TRBV9 and TRBJ2-5 gives the full variable domain: DSGVTQTPKHLITATGQRVTLRCSPRSGDLSVYWYQQSLDQGLQFLIQYYNGEERAKGNILERFSAQQFPDLHSELNLSSLELGDSALYFCASSVNGGEETQYFGPGTRLLVL.

The J gene is TRBJ1-4, the V gene TRBV5-1; D remains ambiguous. Per the germline V gene, CDR1 is SGHRS and CDR2 is YFSETQ. The V and J ends lost 0 bases and 6 bases respectively, with 0 bases between them. There are 11 residues in the CDR3. As DNA, the CDR3 is TGCGCCAGCAGCTTGGATGAAAAACTGTTTTTT. This encodes CASSLDEKLFF.

V gene TRBV5-1 combines with J gene TRBJ2-5, with 8 positions matching TRBD2. This CDR3 comprises 14 residues. J lost 5 bases, V lost 4 bases, and 7 bases had no gene match. Germline lookup yields CDR1 SGHRS and CDR2 YFSETQ. In DNA form, the CDR3 reads TGCGCCAGCAGCGAGGCGGGGGGCCGGGAGACCCAGTACTTC. The encoded protein is CASSEAGGRETQYF.

The rearrangement joins TRBV5-1 to TRBJ2-7; no clear D gene. V lost 0 bases, J lost 3 bases, and 13 bases lay in between. CDR3 length: 15 amino acids. The germline gives CDR1 SGHRS, CDR2 YFSETQ. The CDR3 nucleotides are TGCGCCAGCAGCTTGGAGGGCAGGACGATCTACGAGCAGTACTTC. Translated: CASSLEGRTIYEQYF.

The genes are TRBV6-6 and TRBJ2-6; perhaps D is TRBD1 or TRBD2 (5 bases each). V gave up 8 bases and J gave up 0 bases, with 11 bases separating them. CDR3 length: 15 amino acids. Germline loops: CDR1 MNHNY, CDR2 SVGAGI (reference sequence). The CDR3 coding sequence is TGTGCCAGCTGGGGGTTAAGCTCTGGGGCCAACGTCCTGACTTTC. Its translation is CASWGLSSGANVLTF.

The chain is built from TRBV7-7 and TRBJ2-3; a weak D match, TRBD2 (6 bases). CDR3 length equals 13 residues. Germline V gene sequence: CDR1 SSHAT, CDR2 FNYEAQ (reference sequence). The germline V and J ends were trimmed by 5 bases and 1 base, with 7 bases remaining between them. In DNA, the CDR3 is TGTGCCAGCAGCCCGGGGGGCACAGATACGCAGTATTTT. Amino acid sequence: CASSPGGTDTQYF.

The chain couples TRBV11-2 to TRBJ1-2; 8 bases match TRBD1. Germline V CDR1 and CDR2: SGHAT, FQNNGV. This CDR3 contains 15 residues. V gave up 5 bases and J gave up 7 bases; unmatched junction bases: 12. CDR3 DNA sequence: TGTGCCAGCAGCAAAAGCGGGCTGACAGGGGTTGGCTACACCTTC. Its protein is CASSKSGLTGVGYTF.

This chain connects TRBV9 to TRBJ2-3; D assignment may be TRBD1 or TRBD2 (5 bases each). Germline lookup yields CDR1 SGDLS and CDR2 YYNGEE. The V gene lost 4 bases and the J gene lost 3 bases, with 15 bases spanning the gap. The CDR3 loop spans 15 amino acids. In nucleotides, the CDR3 is TGTGCCAGCAGCCTGGGTGTGGGACGGACAGATACGCAGTATTTT. Translating gives CASSLGVGRTDTQYF.

This clone has only a few counts. This chain connects TRBV4-1 to TRBJ1-6; D gene uncertain. The CDR3 is 18 residues long. The V gene's germline CDR1 is MGHRA and CDR2 YSYEKL. Trimming removed 0 bases at V and 0 bases at J, with 12 bases between. CDR3 sequence (DNA): TGCGCCAGCAGCCAAGAATTAGGTGAGGACTCCTATAATTCACCCCTCCACTTT. As protein: CASSQELGEDSYNSPLHF.

Only a few counts were recorded for this clone. The CDR3: CASRPGQGAYEQYF. Written as DNA, the CDR3 is TGTGCCAGCAGACCGGGACAGGGGGCGTACGAGCAGTACTTC. The chain is built from TRBV27 and TRBJ2-7, with 12 bases fitting TRBD1. Germline CDR1 MNHEY, CDR2 SMNVEV (reference sequence). Unmatched junction bases numbered 4, after V lost 6 bases and J lost 4 bases. The CDR3 length is 14 residues.

J is TRBJ1-5 and V is TRBV10-2; TRBD1 might be the D (5 bases). CDR3 length: 13 residues. The V and J ends lost 6 bases and 5 bases respectively, with 11 bases between them. Germline V gives CDR1 WSHSY, CDR2 SAAADI. Written as DNA, the CDR3 is TGCGCCAGCAGAGGCCAGGGCGATCAGCCCCAGCATTTT. Its protein product is CASRGQGDQPQHF.

This chain links TRBV27 with TRBJ2-1; 8 bases match TRBD2. CDR1 and CDR2 from the germline V gene are MNHEY and SMNVEV (reference sequence). Trimming at V came to 3 bases and at J to 3 bases, leaving 7 bases not matched to a gene. The CDR3 is 16 residues long. The CDR3 sequence: CASSFSGGAHYNEQFF. The CDR3 DNA reads as TGTGCCAGCAGTTTTTCGGGGGGGGCCCACTACAATGAGCAGTTCTTC.

This chain uses TRBV7-9 with TRBJ1-1; D remains ambiguous. The germline V gene encodes CDR1 SEHNR and CDR2 FQNEAQ (reference sequence). This CDR3 is built from 13 residues. Trimming pared 1 base from V and 3 bases from J, leaving 6 bases between. This CDR3 is CASSLGGHTEAFF. The CDR3 DNA follows: TGTGCCAGCAGCTTAGGAGGGCACACTGAAGCTTTCTTT.